What follows is one T cell receptor (beta chain) and its context. In the original workflow: By means of reference gene primer amplification, nucleated cell counts were estimated. Data came from immunoSEQ multiplex PCR; TCRdb stores just in-frame clones and leaves some out. V and J calls and clone size are copied from that table; D and trimming were computed from the DNA. The sample holds 170,000 or so clones; roughly 83% are singletons and the top ten take about 1.5%. This record belongs to a study of blood T cell repertoires in COVID-19. About the research overall: COVID-19 samples, acute and convalescent, were from the United States, Italy and Spain.

This CDR3 is built from 17 residues. Trimming at V came to 4 bases and at J to 4 bases, leaving 9 bases not matched to a gene. In germline, CDR1 is SGDLS, CDR2 YYNGEE. The rearrangement joins TRBV9 to TRBJ2-3, with 13 bases lining up with TRBD2. The source is a human donor in a cohort sampled during active COVID-19. Sequenced sample: peripheral blood. CDR3 sequence (DNA): TGTGCCAGCAGCCCCCGGACTAGCGGGAGTGGTTCAGATACGCAGTATTTT. As protein: CASSPRTSGSGSDTQYF.